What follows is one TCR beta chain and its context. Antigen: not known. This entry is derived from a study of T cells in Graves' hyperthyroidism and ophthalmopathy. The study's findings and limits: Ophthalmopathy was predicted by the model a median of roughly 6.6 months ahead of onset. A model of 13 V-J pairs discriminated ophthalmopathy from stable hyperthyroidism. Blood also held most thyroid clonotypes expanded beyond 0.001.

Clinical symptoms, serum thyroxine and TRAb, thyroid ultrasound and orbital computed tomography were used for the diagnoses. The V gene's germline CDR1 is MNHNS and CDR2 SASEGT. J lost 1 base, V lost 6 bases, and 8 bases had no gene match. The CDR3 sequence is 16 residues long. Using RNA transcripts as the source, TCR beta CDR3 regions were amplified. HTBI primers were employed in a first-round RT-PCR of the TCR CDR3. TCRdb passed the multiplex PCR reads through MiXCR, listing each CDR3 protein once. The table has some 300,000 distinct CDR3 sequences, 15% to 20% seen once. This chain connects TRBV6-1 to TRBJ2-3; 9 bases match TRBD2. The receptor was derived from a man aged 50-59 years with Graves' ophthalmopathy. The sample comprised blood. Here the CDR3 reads CASRYMRTSGTDTQYF. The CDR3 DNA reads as TGTGCCAGCAGATACATGAGGACTAGCGGCACAGATACGCAGTATTTT.